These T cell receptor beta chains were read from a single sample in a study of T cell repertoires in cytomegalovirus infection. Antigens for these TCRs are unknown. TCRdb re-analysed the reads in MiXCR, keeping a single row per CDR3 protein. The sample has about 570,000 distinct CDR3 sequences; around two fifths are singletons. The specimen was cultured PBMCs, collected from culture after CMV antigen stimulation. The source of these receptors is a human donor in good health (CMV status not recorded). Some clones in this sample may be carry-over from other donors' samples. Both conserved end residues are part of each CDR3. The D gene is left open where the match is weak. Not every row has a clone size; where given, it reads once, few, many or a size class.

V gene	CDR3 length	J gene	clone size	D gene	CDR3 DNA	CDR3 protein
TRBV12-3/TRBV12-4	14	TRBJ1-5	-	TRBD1	TGTGCCAGCAGACGACAGGGCTCGGGTCAGCCCCAGCATTTT	CASRRQGSGQPQHF
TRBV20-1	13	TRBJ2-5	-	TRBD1	TGCAGTGCTTCCTCTACAGGGGGAGAGACCCAGTACTTC	CSASSTGGETQYF
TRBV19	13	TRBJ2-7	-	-	TGTGCCAGTGGACCGGGACTCCCATACGAGCAGTACTTC	CASGPGLPYEQYF
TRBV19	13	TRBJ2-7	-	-	TGTGCCACCACACCCACGGGGGCCTACGAGCAGTACTTC	CATTPTGAYEQYF
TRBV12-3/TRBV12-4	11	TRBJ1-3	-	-	TGTGCCAGCAGTTACGGGGACACCATATATTTT	CASSYGDTIYF
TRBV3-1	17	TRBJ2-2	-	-	TGTGCCAGCAGCTCACTCGGAGGCGGGGCGCCCCACGGGGAGCTGTTTTTT	CASSSLGGGAPHGELFF
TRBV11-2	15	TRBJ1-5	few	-	TGTGCCAGCAGCCTACGGGCCGGGGCGGGTCAGCCCCAGCATTTT	CASSLRAGAGQPQHF
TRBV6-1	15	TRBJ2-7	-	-	TGTGCCAGCAGTGAAGCGGGTAGGGGGAGGGACGAGCAGTACTTC	CASSEAGRGRDEQYF
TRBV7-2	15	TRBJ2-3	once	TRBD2	TGTGCCAGCGGGCCTGGGACTAGCTTAGCATCCACGCAGTATTTT	CASGPGTSLASTQYF
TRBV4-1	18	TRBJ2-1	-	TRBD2	TGCGCCAGCAGCCAAGGAGGACTAGCGGGTGGGTCCCACAATGAGCAGTTCTTC	CASSQGGLAGGSHNEQFF
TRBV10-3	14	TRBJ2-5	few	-	TGTGCCATCAGTGAGTCTGGGATGTCCCGAGGCCAGTACTTC	CAISESGMSRGQYF
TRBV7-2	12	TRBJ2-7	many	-	TGTGCCAGCAGCATACGGCCCTACGAGCAGTACTTC	CASSIRPYEQYF
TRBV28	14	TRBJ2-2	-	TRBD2	TGTGCCAGCGGGACTAGCGGACACACCGGGGAGCTGTTTTTT	CASGTSGHTGELFF
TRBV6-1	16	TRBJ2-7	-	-	TGTGCCAGCAGTGAAATTCTGGGTCTGAGCTCCTACGAGCAGTACTTC	CASSEILGLSSYEQYF
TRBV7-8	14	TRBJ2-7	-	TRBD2	TGTGCCAGCAGCCCGACTAGCGGAGAATACGAGCAGTACTTC	CASSPTSGEYEQYF
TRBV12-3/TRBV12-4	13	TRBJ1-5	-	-	TGTGCCAGCAGTTTAGTCAGGGACGAGCCCCAGCATTTT	CASSLVRDEPQHF
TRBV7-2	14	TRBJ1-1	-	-	TGTGCCAGCAGCTTAATGGTACAGAACACTGAAGCTTTCTTT	CASSLMVQNTEAFF
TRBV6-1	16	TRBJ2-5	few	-	TGTGCCAGCAGCCAACGCCCCCTTACAAGACGAGAGACCCAGTACTTC	CASSQRPLTRRETQYF
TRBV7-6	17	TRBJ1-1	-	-	TGTGCCAGCAGCTTTTTGACGACTGCAGGACAGAACACTGAAGCTTTCTTT	CASSFLTTAGQNTEAFF
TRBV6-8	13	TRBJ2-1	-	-	TGTGCCAGCAGCCGAACTACGTACAATGAGCAGTTCTTC	CASSRTTYNEQFF
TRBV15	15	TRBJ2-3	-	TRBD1	TGTGCCACCAGCCCCCGGGACAGAACAACAGATACGCAGTATTTT	CATSPRDRTTDTQYF
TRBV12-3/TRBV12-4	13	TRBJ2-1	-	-	TGTGCCAGCAGCCCTGACATAATCAATGAGCAGTTCTTC	CASSPDIINEQFF
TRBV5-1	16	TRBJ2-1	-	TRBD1	TGCGCCAGCAGCTTGTTGGGGACAGGGGAGTACAATGAGCAGTTCTTC	CASSLLGTGEYNEQFF
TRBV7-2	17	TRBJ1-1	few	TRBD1	TGTGCCAGCAGCTTAACGGGACCCGGGACAGGATATAATGAAGCTTTCTTT	CASSLTGPGTGYNEAFF
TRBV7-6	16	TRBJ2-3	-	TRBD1	TGTGCCAGCAGCCGATGGGACAGATTTAGCACAGATACGCAGTATTTT	CASSRWDRFSTDTQYF
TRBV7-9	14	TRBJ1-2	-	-	TGTGCCAGCACCAGGGCAGGGGCTAACTATGGCTACACCTTC	CASTRAGANYGYTF
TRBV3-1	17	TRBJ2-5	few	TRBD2	TGTGCCAGCAGCCATCGACTAGCTGGGGCGCCGGTAGAGACCCAGTACTTC	CASSHRLAGAPVETQYF
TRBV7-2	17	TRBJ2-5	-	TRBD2	TGTGCCAGCAGCCCTGGACCTGGGCGGGAGGGCCAGGAGACCCAGTACTTC	CASSPGPGREGQETQYF
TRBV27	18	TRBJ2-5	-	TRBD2	TGTGCCAGCAGTCCCCAGACTAGCGGGGGGCCGATACAAGAGACCCAGTACTTC	CASSPQTSGGPIQETQYF
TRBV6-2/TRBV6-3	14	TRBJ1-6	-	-	TGTGCCAGCAGTTATGGGTCGGAGAATTCACCCCTCCACTTT	CASSYGSENSPLHF
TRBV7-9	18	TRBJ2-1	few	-	TGTGCCAGCAGCCCCCTCCCGGGGGAGGAGGCGTCCTACAATGAGCAGTTCTTC	CASSPLPGEEASYNEQFF
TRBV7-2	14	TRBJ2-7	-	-	TGTGCCAGCAGCCCTTCCGACGGCCCCTACGAGCAGTACTTC	CASSPSDGPYEQYF
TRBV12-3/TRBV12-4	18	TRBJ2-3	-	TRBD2	TGTGCCAGCAGACACTCGCTAGCGGGGGAAAGCAGCACAGATACGCAGTATTTT	CASRHSLAGESSTDTQYF
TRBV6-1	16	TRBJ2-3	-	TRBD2	TGTGCCAGCAGTGAATGGGATAGCGGGGACACAGATACGCAGTATTTT	CASSEWDSGDTDTQYF
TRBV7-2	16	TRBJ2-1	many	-	TGTGCCAGCAGCCCCAGCTTAGCACTAGCCTACAATGAGCAGTTCTTC	CASSPSLALAYNEQFF
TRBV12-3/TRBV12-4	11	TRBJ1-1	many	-	TGTGCCAGCAGCTTAGGTGGTGAAGCTTTCTTT	CASSLGGEAFF
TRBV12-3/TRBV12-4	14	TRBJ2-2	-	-	TGTGCCAGCCTAAGGGATAATCCTACCGGGGAGCTGTTTTTT	CASLRDNPTGELFF
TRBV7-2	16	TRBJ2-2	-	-	TGTGCCAGCAGCTTAGCGGAGGCTAGCGCCACCGGGGAGCTGTTTTTT	CASSLAEASATGELFF
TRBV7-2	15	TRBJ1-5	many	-	TGTGCCAGCAGCCTCGGGACGGCGACCGGGCAGCCCCAGCATTTT	CASSLGTATGQPQHF
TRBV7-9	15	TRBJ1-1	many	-	TGTGCCAGCAGCTTACGAGGAGGACCTGGCACTGAAGCTTTCTTT	CASSLRGGPGTEAFF
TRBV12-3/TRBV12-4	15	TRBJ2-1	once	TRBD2	TGTGCCAGCAGTTTATCACTAGCGGGTTACAATGAGCAGTTCTTC	CASSLSLAGYNEQFF
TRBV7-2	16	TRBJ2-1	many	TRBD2	TGTGCCAGCAGCTTAGTAGGGACTAGCTTGTTTGATGAGCAGTTCTTC	CASSLVGTSLFDEQFF
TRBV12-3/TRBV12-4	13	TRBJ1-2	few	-	TGTGCCAGCAGGTCAAGGCAACTTAGCGGCTACACCTTC	CASRSRQLSGYTF
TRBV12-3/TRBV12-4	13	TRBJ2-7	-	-	TGTGCCAGCAGTACGGTCGGGAACTACGAGCAGTACTTC	CASSTVGNYEQYF
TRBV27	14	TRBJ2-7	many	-	TGTGCCAGCAGTTTACTGACGGGACCCTACGAGCAGTACTTC	CASSLLTGPYEQYF
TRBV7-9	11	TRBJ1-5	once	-	TGTGCCAGCACCATGGCTCAGCCCCAGCATTTT	CASTMAQPQHF
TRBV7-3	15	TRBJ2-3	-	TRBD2	TGTGCCAGCAGTCCTGGGGGGGGACTCACAGATACGCAGTATTTT	CASSPGGGLTDTQYF
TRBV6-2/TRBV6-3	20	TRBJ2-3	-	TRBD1	TGTGCCAGCAGCCGACCACGAAGGGACAGCCCTATGGCTCTCCCAGATACGCAGTATTTT	CASSRPRRDSPMALPDTQYF
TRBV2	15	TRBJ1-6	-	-	TGTGCCAGCAGACTATCGGACACCGCTGGTTCACCCCTCCACTTT	CASRLSDTAGSPLHF
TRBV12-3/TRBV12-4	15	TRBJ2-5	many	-	TGTGCCAGCAGTCCCACTCTAGGGTCAAAAGGGAACCAGTACTTC	CASSPTLGSKGNQYF
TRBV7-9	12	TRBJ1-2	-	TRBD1	TGTGCCAGCACCAATCCCACAGGGGAGTACACCTTC	CASTNPTGEYTF